The clone carrying this T cell receptor (beta chain) was seen at least ten times. Looked up from germline, CDR1 is DFQATT and CDR2 is SNEGSKA (reference sequence). This CDR3 has 16 amino acids. V was trimmed by 0 bases and J by 7 bases, leaving 19 bases between them. These data come from a study of T cells in Graves' hyperthyroidism and ophthalmopathy. RNA transcripts were the template for amplifying TCR beta CDR3 regions. HTBI primers were used for first-round RT-PCR of the TCR CDR3. TCRdb re-called the multiplex PCR reads with MiXCR, one entry per CDR3 protein. The table has fewer than 350,000 distinct CDR3 sequences, about 13% seen once.

The TCR comes from a woman aged 40 to 50 with Graves' hyperthyroidism. The V call is TRBV20-1, the J call TRBJ1-5; D not resolved. Sequenced material: blood. The CDR3 loop is CSARDLSLGGWQPQHF. DNA for the CDR3: TGCAGTGCTAGAGATCTGAGTCTCGGAGGTTGGCAGCCCCAGCATTTT.